This T cell receptor beta chain comes out of a study of OX40 agonist ivuxolimab in advanced cancers. Study-level information: Patients received ivuxolimab, an intravenous treatment, every 2 weeks at 0.01 to 10 mg/kg. The study's findings and limits: There was clonal expansion of CD4+ and CD8+ blood T cells by week 6 at 0.1 to 3.0 mg/kg.

Between the trimmed V and J ends, which lost 4 bases and 4 bases, there was a span of 11 bases. CDR1 and CDR2 (germline): SQVTM, ANQGSEA. This CDR3 contains 12 residues. The table came from immunoSEQ multiplex PCR; TCRdb's copy has only in-frame clones and leaves some out. The sample shows around 95,000 clones, approximately 91% of them seen only once. Blood samples were obtained at baseline, cycle 4 day 1, and cycle 7 day 1. As to this clone: Antigen: not known.

The sequence came from an adult with an advanced solid tumor such as melanoma, head and neck, liver or kidney cancer. This rearrangement joins TRBV29-1 to TRBJ2-7; D gene unclear. The material was CD4+ or CD8+ T cells sorted from blood, obtained in a trial of the OX40 agonist ivuxolimab. In nucleotides, the CDR3 is TGCAGCGTTGGACCCGTCGAATACGAGCAGTACTTC. Protein sequence: CSVGPVEYEQYF.